Each of the 23 T cell receptor beta chains below was sequenced from the same sample in a study of neurological immune-mediated disorders. Via MiXCR, TCRdb re-called the 5' RACE reads, giving one row per CDR3 protein. The repertoire holds some 37,000 distinct CDR3 sequences, roughly 14% seen once, with about a quarter in the top ten. Sequenced sample: PBMCs. Source of these receptors: a woman in her forties or fifties with HTLV-1-associated myelopathy (HAM/TSP).

There are many counts of this clonotype. The gene calls are TRBV4-3 and TRBJ2-3, with D perhaps TRBD1 (6 bases). V lost 0 bases, J lost 3 bases, and 13 bases lay in between. The CDR3 contains 16 residues. CDR1 is LGHNA, CDR2 YSLEER, per germline. CDR3: CASSQEGRGGTDTQYF. The CDR3 DNA is TGCGCCAGCAGCCAAGAAGGCAGGGGTGGAACAGATACGCAGTATTTT.

This clonotype was seen repeatedly, ten times or more. The CDR3 spells CSARDQGGANTGELFF. The DNA of the CDR3 is TGCAGTGCTAGAGATCAGGGCGGGGCGAACACCGGGGAGCTGTTTTTT. This rearrangement joins TRBV20-1 to TRBJ2-2, with D maybe TRBD2 (6 bases). The CDR3 has 16 residues. The V end was cut by 0 bases, the J end by 0 bases, with 11 bases between. The germline V gene has CDR1 DFQATT and CDR2 SNEGSKA (reference sequence).

This clonotype was picked up many times. The rearrangement links TRBV6-5 to TRBJ1-1; TRBD1 matches 7 bases. The CDR3 runs to 15 residues. Germline trimming cut 0 bases from V and 4 bases from J; bases unmatched to any gene: 5. The V gene's germline CDR1 is MNHEY and CDR2 SVGAGI. For the CDR3, the DNA is TGTGCCAGCAGTTACTCTCCAGGGGGTGGCACTGAAGCTTTCTTT. Protein product: CASSYSPGGGTEAFF.

This clonotype was counted ten times or more. The J gene is TRBJ2-5, the V gene TRBV9; 10 bases are a match to TRBD2. This CDR3 region has 18 residues. The V gene's germline CDR1 is SGDLS and CDR2 YYNGEE. Unmatched junction bases numbered 17, after V lost 4 bases and J lost 5 bases. CDR3 region: CASSPSTPLAGEGETQYF. CDR3 nucleotides: TGTGCCAGCAGCCCGTCAACCCCCCTAGCGGGGGAAGGGGAGACCCAGTACTTC.

The table lists this clonotype with many counts. V and J are TRBV20-1 and TRBJ2-1, with D perhaps TRBD1 (6 bases). Germline-derived CDR1 and CDR2 are DFQATT and SNEGSKA (reference sequence). Trimming cost V 3 bases and J 4 bases, with 7 bases left between them. This CDR3 comprises 12 residues. In nucleotides, the CDR3 is TGCAGTGCTAGGGACAGTTACAATGAGCAGTTCTTC. Translation gives CSARDSYNEQFF.

V and J are TRBV5-6 and TRBJ1-2; possibly TRBD1 for D (6 bases). Trimming removed 6 bases at V and 0 bases at J, with 15 bases between. CDR3 length equals 15 residues. CDR1 SGHDT and CDR2 YYEEEE come from the germline V gene. CDR3 in amino acids: CASTFGQYPNYGYTF. In DNA form, the CDR3 reads TGTGCCAGCACCTTCGGACAGTACCCTAACTATGGCTACACCTTC.

This clonotype has ten or more counts. The V gene is TRBV7-2, the J gene TRBJ1-2, with 10 bases aligning to TRBD1. The CDR3 consists of 14 residues. CDR1 is SGHTA and CDR2 is FQGNSA in the germline V gene. The V gene end was trimmed by 4 bases and the J gene end by 4 bases; junction bases not matched to a gene: 3. CDR3 in amino acids: CASSSTGGPYGYTF. In DNA form, the CDR3 reads TGTGCCAGCAGCTCGACAGGGGGCCCCTATGGCTACACCTTC.

This clonotype has a count of ten or more. This chain uses TRBV7-9 with TRBJ2-1; TRBD1 agrees at 8 bases. The CDR3 extends over 16 amino acids. J lost 4 bases, V lost 5 bases, and 10 bases had no gene match. CDR1 is SEHNR, CDR2 FQNEAQ, per germline (reference sequence). The DNA of the CDR3 is TGTGCCAGCAGCCAACCGACAGGGGCTAAATACAATGAGCAGTTCTTC. Amino acids: CASSQPTGAKYNEQFF.

This clonotype has a count of ten or more. CDR3 residues: CASSHTNSVWNEQFF. As DNA, the CDR3 is TGTGCCAGCAGCCACACCAACAGCGTTTGGAATGAGCAGTTCTTC. This chain links TRBV5-5 with TRBJ2-1; no firm D call. V was cut by 4 bases and J by 7 bases, with 18 bases left in between. Germline V gives CDR1 SGHKS, CDR2 YYEKEE (reference sequence). The CDR3 is 15 amino acids.

The chain employs TRBV7-6 and TRBJ2-5, with 9 nucleotides matching TRBD1. In germline, CDR1 is SGHVS, CDR2 FNYEAQ. The V and J ends lost 3 bases and 6 bases, in that order; junction bases with no gene match: 2. The CDR3 runs to 13 residues. This CDR3 is CASSLGQGKTQYF. The CDR3 bases are TGTGCCAGCAGCTTGGGACAGGGAAAGACCCAGTACTTC.

This clonotype appeared many times. The chain has TRBV19 and TRBJ2-5; 7 positions agree with TRBD2. This CDR3 contains 14 residues. CDR1 and CDR2 from the germline V gene are LNHDA and SQIVND (reference sequence). The J segment lost 2 bases and the V segment lost 10 bases, leaving 10 bases of the junction unmatched. The CDR3 sequence is CATSGRGEQETQYF. CDR3 nucleotide sequence: TGTGCCACTTCCGGACGGGGGGAACAAGAGACCCAGTACTTC. Full variable domain (missing parts from reference TRBV19 and TRBJ2-5): DGGITQSPKYLFRKEGQNVTLSCEQNLNHDAMYWYRQDPGQGLRLIYYSQIVNDFQKGDIAEGYSVSREKKESFPLTVTSAQKNPTAFYLCATSGRGEQETQYFGPGTRLLVL.

V is TRBV20-1 and J is TRBJ2-5; D call uncertain. Germline values: CDR1 DFQATT, CDR2 SNEGSKA (reference sequence). This CDR3 has 13 amino acids. V gave up 1 base and J gave up 2 bases, with 8 bases separating them. CDR3 nucleotides: TGCAGTGCTAGAGTTATCGGACAAGAGACCCAGTACTTC. Translating gives CSARVIGQETQYF.

This clonotype was detected ten times or more. The gene calls are TRBV20-1 and TRBJ2-3; 13 nucleotides line up with TRBD2. Germline trimming cut 0 bases from V and 4 bases from J; bases unmatched to any gene: 4. There are 16 residues in the CDR3. CDR1 and CDR2 (germline): DFQATT, SNEGSKA (reference sequence). CDR3: CSARDRTSGGPDTQYF. CDR3 nucleotide sequence: TGCAGTGCTAGAGATAGGACTAGCGGGGGCCCAGATACGCAGTATTTT.

Many counts were recorded for this clonotype. J is TRBJ2-1 and V is TRBV7-8; D possibly corresponds to TRBD1 (6 bases). The V gene lost 2 bases and the J gene lost 6 bases, with 14 bases spanning the gap. Germline-derived CDR1 and CDR2 are SGHVS and FQNEAQ. The CDR3 covers 15 residues. CDR3 amino acids: CASSLRGGQGNEQFF. CDR3 in DNA: TGTGCCAGCAGCTTACGTGGGGGCCAAGGCAATGAGCAGTTCTTC. The variable domain in full, completed from reference TRBV7-8 and TRBJ2-1, reads GAGVSQSPRYKVAKRGQDVALRCDPISGHVSLFWYQQALGQGPEFLTYFQNEAQLDKSGLPSDRFFAERPEGSVSTLKIQRTQQEDSAVYLCASSLRGGQGNEQFFGPGTRLTVL.

Comments on this clonotype: A read error is possible here, since a much larger clone lies one base away. The conserved closing phenylalanine or tryptophan is absent in this CDR3, likely reflecting a read error. V is TRBV10-3 and J is TRBJ1-1; D uncertain. V was shortened by 8 bases and J by 3 bases, with 10 bases between the two germline ends. Per germline, CDR1 ENHRY and CDR2 SYGVKD. The CDR3 has 12 residues. The CDR3 here is CAIGGTHTEAFI. CDR3 sequence (DNA): TGTGCCATCGGAGGAACCCACACTGAAGCTTTCATT.

This CDR3 reads CASNWRVSGETQYF. The CDR3 DNA is TGTGCCAGCAACTGGAGGGTCTCGGGGGAGACCCAGTACTTC. The gene calls are TRBV5-5 and TRBJ2-5; weak D call: TRBD2 (6 bases). Looked up from germline, CDR1 is SGHKS and CDR2 is YYEKEE (reference sequence). Deletions cut 6 bases from V and 5 bases from J, with 17 bases between. CDR3 length: 14 residues.

This clonotype was recorded at least ten times. The chain links TRBV4-2 to TRBJ2-3, with D possibly being TRBD1 (6 bases). The germline V and J ends were trimmed by 4 bases and 1 base, with 18 bases remaining between them. Looked up from germline, CDR1 is LGHNA and CDR2 is YNFKEQ. The CDR3 spans 17 residues. The CDR3 sequence is CASSPKNRDTGTDTQYF. DNA of the CDR3: TGTGCCAGCAGCCCGAAAAACCGGGACACTGGCACAGATACGCAGTATTTT.

This clonotype was found many times. This CDR3 reads CASSLDWRDRTYGYTF. The CDR3 coding sequence is TGCGCCAGCAGCCTCGACTGGCGGGACAGGACCTATGGCTACACCTTC. The chain is built from TRBV4-3 and TRBJ1-2; 8 bases are shared with TRBD1. CDR1 and CDR2 from the germline V gene are LGHNA and YSLEER. Unmatched junction bases numbered 11, after V lost 4 bases and J lost 4 bases. The CDR3 is 16 amino acids.

This clonotype has ten or more counts. The chain combines TRBV6-6 with TRBJ2-3; maybe TRBD2 (7 bases). The CDR3 runs to 16 residues. Trimming cost V 0 bases and J 5 bases, with 15 bases left between them. Looked up from germline, CDR1 is MNHNY and CDR2 is SVGAGI (reference sequence). The CDR3: CASSYSNGGPEDTQYF. The CDR3 region has the DNA TGTGCCAGCAGTTACTCGAACGGGGGGCCCGAAGATACGCAGTATTTT.

This clonotype was counted at least ten times. The rearrangement uses TRBV3-1 and TRBJ2-2; a possible D gene is TRBD2 (6 bases). V was cut by 0 bases and J by 6 bases, with 11 bases left in between. Germline V gives CDR1 LGHDT, CDR2 YNNKEL (reference sequence). CDR3 size: 15 residues. As DNA, the CDR3 is TGTGCCAGCAGCCAAGAAGCTGGCGGGGCCGGGGAGCTGTTTTTT. Protein sequence: CASSQEAGGAGELFF.

About this clonotype: At one end the junction does not follow the germline gene, possibly because of a read error. J is TRBJ2-5 and V is TRBV5-1; D remains ambiguous. This CDR3 comprises 13 residues. The germline gives CDR1 SGHRS, CDR2 YFSETQ. CDR3 sequence reads: CASSLNPQDTQYF. CDR3 nucleotides: TGCGCCAGCAGCTTAAACCCTCAAGATACCCAGTACTTC.

Many counts were recorded for this clonotype. The chain employs TRBV20-1 and TRBJ2-3; 7 nucleotides align to TRBD1. Germline V gene sequence: CDR1 DFQATT, CDR2 SNEGSKA (reference sequence). The CDR3 consists of 16 residues. The V gene end was trimmed by 2 bases and the J gene end by 3 bases; junction bases not matched to a gene: 11. Here the CDR3 DNA reads TGCAGTGCTAGACTTACAGGGGCTTGGAGAACAGATACGCAGTATTTT. It yields the protein CSARLTGAWRTDTQYF.

This clonotype was recorded many times. V is TRBV5-1 and J is TRBJ2-5, with 8 bases that match TRBD2. Trimming removed 0 bases from V and 4 bases from J; junction bases left unmatched: 5. This CDR3 region has 15 residues. Germline V CDR1 and CDR2: SGHRS, YFSETQ. The CDR3 spells CASSLARGGLETQYF. The CDR3 nucleotides read TGCGCCAGCAGCTTGGCACGGGGGGGCCTAGAGACCCAGTACTTC.